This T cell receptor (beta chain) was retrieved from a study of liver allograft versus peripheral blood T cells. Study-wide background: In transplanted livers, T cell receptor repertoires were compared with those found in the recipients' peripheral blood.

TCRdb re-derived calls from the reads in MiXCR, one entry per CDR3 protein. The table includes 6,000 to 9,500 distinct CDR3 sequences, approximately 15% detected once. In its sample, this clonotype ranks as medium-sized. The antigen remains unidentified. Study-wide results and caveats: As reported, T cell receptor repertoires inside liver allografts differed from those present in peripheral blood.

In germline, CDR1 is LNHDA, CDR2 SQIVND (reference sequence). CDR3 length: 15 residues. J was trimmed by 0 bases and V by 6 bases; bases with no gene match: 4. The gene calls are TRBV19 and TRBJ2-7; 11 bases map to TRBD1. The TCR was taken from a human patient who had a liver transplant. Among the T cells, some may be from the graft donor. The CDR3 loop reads CASRTGTGGSYEQYF. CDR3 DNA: TGTGCCAGTAGGACCGGGACAGGGGGCTCCTACGAGCAGTACTTC.